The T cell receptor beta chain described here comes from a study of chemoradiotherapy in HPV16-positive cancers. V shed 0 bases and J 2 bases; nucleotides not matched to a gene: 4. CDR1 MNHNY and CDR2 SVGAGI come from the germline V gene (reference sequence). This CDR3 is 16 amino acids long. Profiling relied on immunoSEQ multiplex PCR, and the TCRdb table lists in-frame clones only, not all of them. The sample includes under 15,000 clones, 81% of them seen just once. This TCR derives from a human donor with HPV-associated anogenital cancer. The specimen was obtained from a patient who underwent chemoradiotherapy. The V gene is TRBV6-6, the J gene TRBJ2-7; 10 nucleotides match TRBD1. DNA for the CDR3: TGTGCCAGCAGTTACTCGATAGGGACAGGGGCCTACGAGCAGTACTTC. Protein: CASSYSIGTGAYEQYF.